The clone carrying this T cell receptor beta chain has a single count. Previously, flow cytometry had revealed CD8+CD57+ cell expansion in the patients chosen for sequencing. This sample is part of a study of CD8+CD57+ T cells in acquired aplastic anemia. Study as a whole: Recorded DNA amounts for sorted CD4+ and CD8+ cells had an average of 3.2 ug.

The CDR3 totals 13 residues. After removal of 10 bases from V and 3 bases from J, the junction contained 8 bases not matched to a gene. In germline, CDR1 is SNHLY, CDR2 FYNNEI. Genomic DNA, the template, was used for profiling of the TCR beta VDJ and CDR3. TCRdb analysed the reads with MiXCR anew, one entry per CDR3 protein. The table lists around 170,000 distinct CDR3 sequences, around half of them singletons. Sequenced input: sorted CD4+, CD8+, or CD8+CD57+ T cells (not recorded which) from PBMCs. The chain carries TRBV2 and TRBJ2-5; 7 bases map to TRBD2. This clonotype was obtained from a human donor with aplastic anemia. CDR3 in DNA: TGTGCCACCGGTAGTGGGAGGGAAGAGACCCAGTACTTC. Its protein is CATGSGREETQYF.